This TCR beta chain was retrieved from a study of radiotherapy plus CTLA-4 blockade in lung cancer. Whole-study results and caveats: Among blood TCR repertoires after radiotherapy plus ipilimumab, tumor-derived clones expanded.

Germline CDR1 is SGHTA and CDR2 is FQGNSA. Trimming took off 6 bases at V and 6 bases at J, with 9 bases between the two ends. The CDR3 loop spans 11 amino acids. Concerning this clone itself: Its antigen is not identified.

TCRdb's copy holds only in-frame clones and misses some; the assay was immunoSEQ multiplex PCR. Among under 55,000 clones listed, 79% were seen once. The source was peripheral blood, collected from a patient treated with radiotherapy plus ipilimumab. The genes are TRBV7-2 and TRBJ2-7; D is uncertain. The TCR sequence derives from a human donor with non-small cell lung cancer who had a partial response to radiotherapy plus ipilimumab. As DNA, the CDR3 is TGTGCCAGCAGTCCGGGTGCCGAGCAGTACTTC. Protein product: CASSPGAEQYF.